This T cell receptor (beta chain) stems from a study of shared clonotypes between healthy human individuals. Points from the study as a whole: Sampling covered nothing but blood. Tissue TCR repertoires likely differ from those found in blood. A reduction in generation probabilities was seen for non-shared clonotypes relative to those shared by all four donors. Researchers found naive subsets generally carried larger estimated richness than memory subsets.

Replicate sorted-subset PCRs were loaded with 150 to 250 ng DNA, about 28,000 T cell genomes. Libraries were prepared by immunoSEQ multiplex PCR; TCRdb keeps only in-frame clonotypes and omits some of them. This sample has 560,000 or so clones, with 95% to 96% found just once. In regard to this clone: What it recognizes is unknown. Other DNA sequences in the same sample also yield this CDR3.

V lost 7 bases, J lost 0 bases, and 4 bases stayed unmatched. The CDR3 totals 13 residues. CDR1 and CDR2 from the germline V gene are SGHKS and YYEKEE (reference sequence). CD45RO negativity and positive selection for CCR7 defined naive CD8 cells, a population that excluded terminally differentiated effector memory CD45RA+ cells. Sequences were obtained from naive CD8+ T cells sorted from blood. The rearrangement links TRBV5-5 to TRBJ2-7, with 7 bases that match TRBD1. The clonotype was recovered from a woman in her twenties or thirties in good health. The CDR3 sequence: CASLAGGSYEQYF. Written as DNA, the CDR3 is TGTGCCAGCTTGGCAGGGGGCTCCTACGAGCAGTACTTC. The variable domain in full, completed from reference TRBV5-5 and TRBJ2-7, reads DAGVTQSPTHLIKTRGQQVTLRCSPISGHKSVSWYQQVLGQGPQFIFQYYEKEERGRGNFPDRFSARQFPNYSSELNVNALLLGDSALYLCASLAGGSYEQYFGPGTRLTVT.